Below, one T cell receptor beta chain is given with its context. Its antigen is still unknown. The data were obtained in a study of resident and recirculating memory T cells in vitiligo. Overall study: Genomic DNA was extracted from whole homogenized samples, with no cell sorting. Whole-study findings and limits: Different lesions suggested infiltration by different T cell clones.

Patients had to be free of confetti depigmentation, indicating active vitiligo. V gave up 7 bases and J gave up 5 bases; unmatched junction bases: 6. The germline V gene has CDR1 ENHRY and CDR2 SYGVKD. The CDR3 is 13 residues long. Sequencing was performed with immunoSEQ multiplex PCR; in TCRdb, only in-frame clones are kept and a portion is missing. The data contain about 42,000 clones, about nine tenths of them seen just once; the ten biggest clones take up about 4.5%. Source material: blood. The chain carries TRBV10-3 and TRBJ2-7, with TRBD1 matching over 9 bases. The TCR was taken from a male donor with vitiligo. This CDR3 is CAITRTGEDEQYF. As DNA, the CDR3 is TGTGCCATCACCAGGACAGGGGAGGACGAGCAGTACTTC.